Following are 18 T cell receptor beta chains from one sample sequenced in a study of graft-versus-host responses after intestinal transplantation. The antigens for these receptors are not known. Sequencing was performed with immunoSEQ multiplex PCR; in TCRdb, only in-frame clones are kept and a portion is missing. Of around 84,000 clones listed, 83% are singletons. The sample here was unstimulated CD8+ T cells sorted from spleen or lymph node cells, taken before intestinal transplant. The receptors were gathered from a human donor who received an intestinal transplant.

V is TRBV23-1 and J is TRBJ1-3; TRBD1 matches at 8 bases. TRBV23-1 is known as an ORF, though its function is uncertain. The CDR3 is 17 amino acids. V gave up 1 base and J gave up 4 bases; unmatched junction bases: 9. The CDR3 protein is CASSQCARGLVGNTIYF. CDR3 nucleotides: TGCGCCAGCAGTCAATGTGCCAGGGGGCTTGTCGGAAACACCATATATTTT.

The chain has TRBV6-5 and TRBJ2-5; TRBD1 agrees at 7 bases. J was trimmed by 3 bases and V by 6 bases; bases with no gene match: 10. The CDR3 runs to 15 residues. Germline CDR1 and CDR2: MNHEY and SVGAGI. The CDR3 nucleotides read TGTGCCAGCAGCTCTACCCCCGGGACAGAAGAGACCCAGTACTTC. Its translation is CASSSTPGTEETQYF.

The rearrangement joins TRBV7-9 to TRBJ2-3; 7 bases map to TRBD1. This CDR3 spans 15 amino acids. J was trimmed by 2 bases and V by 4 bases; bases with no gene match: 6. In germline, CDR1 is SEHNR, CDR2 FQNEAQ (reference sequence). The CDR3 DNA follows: TGTGCCAGCAGCTCTGGGACAGCCTACACAGATACGCAGTATTTT. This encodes CASSSGTAYTDTQYF.

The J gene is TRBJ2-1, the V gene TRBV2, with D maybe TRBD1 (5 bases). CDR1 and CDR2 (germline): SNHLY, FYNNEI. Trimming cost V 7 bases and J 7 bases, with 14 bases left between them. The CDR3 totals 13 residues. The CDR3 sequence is CASTRWQGNEQFF. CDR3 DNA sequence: TGTGCCAGCACCCGGTGGCAGGGTAATGAGCAGTTCTTC.

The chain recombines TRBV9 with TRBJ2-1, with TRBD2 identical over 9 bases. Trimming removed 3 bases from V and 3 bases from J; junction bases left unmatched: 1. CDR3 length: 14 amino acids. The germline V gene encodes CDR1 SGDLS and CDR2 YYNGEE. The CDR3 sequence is CASSGLADYNEQFF. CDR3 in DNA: TGTGCCAGCAGCGGACTAGCGGACTACAATGAGCAGTTCTTC.

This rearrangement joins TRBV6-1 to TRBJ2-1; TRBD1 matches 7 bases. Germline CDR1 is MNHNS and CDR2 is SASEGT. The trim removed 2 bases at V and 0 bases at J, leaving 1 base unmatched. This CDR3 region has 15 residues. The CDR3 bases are TGTGCCAGCAGTGAAAGGGACAGCTCCTACAATGAGCAGTTCTTC. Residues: CASSERDSSYNEQFF.

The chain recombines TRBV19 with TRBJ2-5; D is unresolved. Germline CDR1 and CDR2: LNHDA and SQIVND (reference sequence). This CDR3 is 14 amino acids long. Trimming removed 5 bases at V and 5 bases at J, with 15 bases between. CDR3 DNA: TGTGCCAGTAGTGAGCAGGCGGTGCGGGAGACCCAGTACTTC. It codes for CASSEQAVRETQYF. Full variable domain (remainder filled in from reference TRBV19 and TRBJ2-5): DGGITQSPKYLFRKEGQNVTLSCEQNLNHDAMYWYRQDPGQGLRLIYYSQIVNDFQKGDIAEGYSVSREKKESFPLTVTSAQKNPTAFYLCASSEQAVRETQYFGPGTRLLVL.

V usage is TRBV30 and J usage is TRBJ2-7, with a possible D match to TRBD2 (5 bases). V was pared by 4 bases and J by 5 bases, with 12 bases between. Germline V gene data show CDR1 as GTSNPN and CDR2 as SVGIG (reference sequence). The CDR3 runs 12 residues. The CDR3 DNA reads TGTGCCTGGAACGGTCGGGGTCACGAGCAGTACTTC. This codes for CAWNGRGHEQYF. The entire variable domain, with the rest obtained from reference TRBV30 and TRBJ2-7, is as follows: SQTIHQWPATLVQPVGSPLSLECTVEGTSNPNLYWYRQAAGRGLQLLFYSVGIGQISSEVPQNLSASRPQDRQFILSSKKLLLSDSGFYLCAWNGRGHEQYFGPGTRLTVT.

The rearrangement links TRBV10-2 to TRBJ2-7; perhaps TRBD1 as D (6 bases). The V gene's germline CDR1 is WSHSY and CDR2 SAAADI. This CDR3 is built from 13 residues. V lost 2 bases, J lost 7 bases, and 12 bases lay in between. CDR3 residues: CASSESDRPEQYF. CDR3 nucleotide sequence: TGCGCCAGCAGTGAGAGTGACAGGCCTGAGCAGTACTTC.

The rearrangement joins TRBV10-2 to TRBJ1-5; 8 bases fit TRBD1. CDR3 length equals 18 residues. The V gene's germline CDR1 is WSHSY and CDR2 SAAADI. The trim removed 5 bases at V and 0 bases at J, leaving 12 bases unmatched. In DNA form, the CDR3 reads TGCGCCAGCAGTAGCCGGACAGGGAGCGGTTATAGCAATCAGCCCCAGCATTTT. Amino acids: CASSSRTGSGYSNQPQHF.

CDR3 sequence: CASSVERDTANTGELFF. The CDR3 nucleotides read TGTGCCAGCAGCGTAGAGCGGGACACCGCGAACACCGGGGAGCTGTTTTTT. The chain carries TRBV9 and TRBJ2-2; the D gene is possibly TRBD2 (7 bases). The ends were cut back, 0 bases at V and 0 bases at J, with 12 bases in the middle. The CDR3 has 17 residues. Germline values: CDR1 SGDLS, CDR2 YYNGEE.

CDR3 in DNA: TGTGCCAGCAGTTTATACGGGGGAGGGTCCTACGAGCAGTACTTC. Residues: CASSLYGGGSYEQYF. The chain uses TRBV28 and TRBJ2-7; 7 positions match TRBD2. Germline assignment: CDR1 MDHEN and CDR2 SYDVKM. The CDR3 is made up of 15 amino acids. V lost 1 base to trimming and J lost 1 base; unmatched junction nucleotides: 4.

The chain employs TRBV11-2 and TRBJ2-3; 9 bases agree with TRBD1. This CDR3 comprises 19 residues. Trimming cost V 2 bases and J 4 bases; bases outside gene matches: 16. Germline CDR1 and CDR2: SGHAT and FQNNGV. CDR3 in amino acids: CASSLTWDRVKDLADTQYF. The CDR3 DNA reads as TGTGCCAGCAGCTTAACCTGGGACAGGGTAAAGGACCTCGCAGATACGCAGTATTTT.

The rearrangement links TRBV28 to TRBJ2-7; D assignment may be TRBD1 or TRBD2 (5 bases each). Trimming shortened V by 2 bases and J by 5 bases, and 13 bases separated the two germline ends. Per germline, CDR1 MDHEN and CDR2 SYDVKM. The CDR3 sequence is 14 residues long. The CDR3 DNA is TGTGCCAGCAGTTTAACCGGGACGGGAAACGAGCAGTACTTC. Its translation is CASSLTGTGNEQYF.

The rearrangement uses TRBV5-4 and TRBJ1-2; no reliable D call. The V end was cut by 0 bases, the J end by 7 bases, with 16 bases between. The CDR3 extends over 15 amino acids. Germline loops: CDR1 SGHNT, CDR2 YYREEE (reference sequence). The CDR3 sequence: CASSLGASRLSGYTF. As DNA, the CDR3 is TGTGCCAGCAGCTTGGGAGCAAGCCGCTTAAGTGGCTACACCTTC.

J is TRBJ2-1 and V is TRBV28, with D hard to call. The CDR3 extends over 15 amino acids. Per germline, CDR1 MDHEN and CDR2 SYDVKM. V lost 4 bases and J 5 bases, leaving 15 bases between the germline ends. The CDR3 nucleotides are TGTGCCAGCAGTTCGTATCAGAAGGCAAACAATGAGCAGTTCTTC. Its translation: CASSSYQKANNEQFF. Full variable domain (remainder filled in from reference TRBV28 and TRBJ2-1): DVKVTQSSRYLVKRTGEKVFLECVQDMDHENMFWYRQDPGLGLRLIYFSYDVKMKEKGDIPEGYSVSREKKERFSLILESASTNQTSMYLCASSSYQKANNEQFFGPGTRLTVL.

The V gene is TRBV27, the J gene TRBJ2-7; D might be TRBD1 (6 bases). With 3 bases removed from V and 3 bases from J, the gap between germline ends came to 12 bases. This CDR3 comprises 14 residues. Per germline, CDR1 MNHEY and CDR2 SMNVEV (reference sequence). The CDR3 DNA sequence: TGTGCCAGCAGTTTTTTGCAGGGGAACTACGAGCAGTACTTC. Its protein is CASSFLQGNYEQYF.

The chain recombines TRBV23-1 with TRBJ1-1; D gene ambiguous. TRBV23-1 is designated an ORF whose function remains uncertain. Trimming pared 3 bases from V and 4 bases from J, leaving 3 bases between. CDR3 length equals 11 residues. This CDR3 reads CASSQGTEAFF. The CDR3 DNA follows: TGCGCCAGCAGTCAGGGCACTGAAGCTTTCTTT.